Listed here are 32 T cell receptor beta chains from one sample, sequenced in a study of T cells in Graves' hyperthyroidism and ophthalmopathy. TCR beta CDR3 sequences were amplified from RNA transcripts. When the TCR CDR3 underwent first-round RT-PCR, the HTBI primer set was used. TCRdb used MiXCR to reprocess the multiplex PCR reads, holding one entry per CDR3 protein. The sample lists 700,000 to 950,000 distinct CDR3 sequences; 35% were seen once. The material sequenced was blood. The source is a woman aged 40 to 50 with Graves' hyperthyroidism.

Comment on this clonotype: It is likely a read error, because the conserved phenylalanine at the end of the CDR3 is missing. In DNA, the CDR3 is TGTGCCATCAGTACGCGGGACCTTGAGACCCAGTACCTC. It yields the protein CAISTRDLETQYL. The chain is built from TRBV10-3 and TRBJ2-5; TRBD2 might be the D (6 bases). CDR3 length equals 13 residues. Germline CDR1 and CDR2: ENHRY and SYGVKD. Trimming stripped 5 bases from V and 5 bases from J, with 12 bases between.

Concerning this clonotype: At one end, the junction sequence differs from germline, possibly due to a read error. The chain couples TRBV7-9 to TRBJ1-2; D ambiguous. This CDR3 contains 16 residues. Per germline, CDR1 SEHNR and CDR2 FQNEAQ (reference sequence). CDR3 sequence reads: CASSQEPAVPTYGYTF. The CDR3 DNA sequence: TGCGCCAGCAGCCAAGAACCGGCAGTTCCTACCTATGGCTACACCTTC.

As for this clonotype: A read error may produce the germline difference seen at one junction end. This chain links TRBV24-1 with TRBJ2-3, with D unclear. The CDR3 totals 14 residues. The germline gives CDR1 KGHDR, CDR2 SFDVKD. CDR3 protein: CASSYSGGTDTQYF. The CDR3 nucleotides read TGTGCCAGCAGTTATAGTGGGGGCACAGATACGCAGTATTTT.

The sample holds many counts of this clonotype. V gene TRBV25-1 combines with J gene TRBJ1-4; D gene uncertain. Germline V gene lookup returns CDR1 MGHDK and CDR2 SYGVNS. The CDR3 loop spans 15 amino acids. V was shortened by 4 bases and J by 6 bases, with 15 bases between the two germline ends. CDR3 sequence reads: CASSATRRADEKLFF. CDR3 bases: TGTGCCAGCAGTGCAACCCGACGGGCAGATGAAAAACTGTTTTTT.

J is TRBJ2-2 and V is TRBV19; 15 nucleotides agree with TRBD2. Losses at the gene ends were 5 bases for V and 1 base for J; bases not matched to a gene: 5. Germline CDR1 LNHDA, CDR2 SQIVND (reference sequence). The CDR3 runs 18 residues. The CDR3 DNA is TGTGCCAGTAGTTTCGGACTAGCGGGGGGGCGGAACACCGGGGAGCTGTTTTTT. As protein: CASSFGLAGGRNTGELFF.

In this sample, this clonotype turned up many times. V gene TRBV20-1 combines with J gene TRBJ2-7; 10 bases align to TRBD2. The germline V gene encodes CDR1 DFQATT and CDR2 SNEGSKA (reference sequence). V lost 6 bases and J lost 8; bases outside the gene matches: 13. The CDR3 is 14 amino acids. For the CDR3, the DNA is TGCAGTGCCACGATTACTAGCGGGGAGGACAAGCAGTACTTC. It encodes CSATITSGEDKQYF.

Concerning this clonotype: This sequence may be a read error, since a much larger clone differs from it by one base. The chain links TRBV19 to TRBJ1-4, with 11 bases matching TRBD1. Germline V lookup: CDR1 LNHDA, CDR2 SQIVND (reference sequence). The CDR3 length is 13 residues. CDR3 residues: CASLDRGHERLFF. The CDR3 nucleotides read TGTGCCAGCTTGGACAGGGGGCATGAAAGACTGTTTTTT.

This clonotype was counted ten times or more. This chain links TRBV6-5 with TRBJ1-2; 11 bases are shared with TRBD1. The V and J ends lost 0 bases and 9 bases, in that order; junction bases with no gene match: 6. The CDR3 spans 15 residues. Germline V CDR1 and CDR2: MNHEY, SVGAGI. CDR3 nucleotides: TGTGCCAGCAGTTACTCCGGGACAGGGGGTCGCAGCTACACCTTC. Its translation: CASSYSGTGGRSYTF.

The rearrangement uses TRBV20-1 and TRBJ2-1; 10 bases align to TRBD2. V dropped 5 bases and J dropped 4; count of bases not matched to a gene: 5. The CDR3 runs 14 residues. Per the germline V gene, CDR1 is DFQATT and CDR2 is SNEGSKA (reference sequence). The CDR3 loop reads CSAGISGGYNEQFF. The CDR3 DNA reads as TGCAGTGCTGGAATTAGCGGGGGGTACAATGAGCAGTTCTTC.

CDR3 loop: CARSYGHPNTEAFF. CDR3 sequence (DNA): TGTGCCAGAAGTTACGGACATCCGAACACTGAAGCTTTCTTT. The chain recombines TRBV10-3 with TRBJ1-1, with D possibly being TRBD1 (5 bases). This CDR3 is built from 14 residues. The V and J ends lost 10 bases and 1 base respectively, with 16 bases between them. From germline, CDR1 is ENHRY and CDR2 SYGVKD.

The sample holds many counts of this clonotype. The chain couples TRBV10-3 to TRBJ2-7; D possibly corresponds to TRBD1 (5 bases). Trimming stripped 5 bases from V and 6 bases from J, with 14 bases between. Germline CDR1 is ENHRY and CDR2 is SYGVKD. The CDR3 has 13 residues. The CDR3 here is CAISTGEGVEQYF. Here the CDR3 DNA reads TGTGCCATCAGTACAGGAGAAGGGGTCGAGCAGTACTTC.

The V gene is TRBV10-3, the J gene TRBJ2-7; D is ambiguous. CDR3 size: 13 residues. The V and J ends lost 4 bases and 6 bases respectively, with 13 bases between them. Germline V lookup: CDR1 ENHRY, CDR2 SYGVKD. The CDR3 sequence is CAISAGVSLEQYF. CDR3 nucleotides: TGTGCCATCAGTGCTGGGGTTTCTCTCGAGCAGTACTTC.

This clonotype occurred a few times. The rearrangement uses TRBV29-1 and TRBJ1-4; unclear D gene. The CDR3 has 14 residues. V dropped 4 bases and J dropped 0 bases, with 9 bases sitting between them. Germline values: CDR1 SQVTM, CDR2 ANQGSEA. CDR3 protein: CSVGIVATNEKLFF. CDR3 DNA sequence: TGCAGCGTTGGAATTGTTGCAACTAATGAAAAACTGTTTTTT.

This rearrangement joins TRBV29-1 to TRBJ2-7, with D unclear. CDR1 and CDR2 (germline): SQVTM, ANQGSEA. Between the trimmed V and J ends, which lost 5 bases and 4 bases, there was a span of 6 bases. The CDR3 runs 10 residues. The CDR3: CSVKNYEQYF. The CDR3 coding sequence is TGCAGCGTTAAAAATTACGAGCAGTACTTC.

The gene calls are TRBV13 and TRBJ1-6; D gene unclear. Between the trimmed V and J ends, which lost 2 bases and 8 bases, there was a span of 10 bases. Germline V CDR1 and CDR2: PRHDT, FYEKMQ (reference sequence). This CDR3 region has 14 residues. The CDR3 coding sequence is TGTGCCAGCAGCTTAAGGGTAGAGGATTCACCCCTCCACTTT. This gives the protein CASSLRVEDSPLHF.

Worth noting for this clonotype: A much larger clone sits a single nucleotide away, making a read error possible. The chain recombines TRBV7-2 with TRBJ1-2; D is perhaps TRBD1 (5 bases). This CDR3 is 15 amino acids long. Germline CDR1 reads SGHTA; CDR2 reads FQGNSA. Trimming removed 4 bases from V and 4 bases from J, with 16 bases in between. The CDR3 DNA sequence: TGTGCCAGCAGCTCAGTTGTCGACAGTTCCTATGGCTACACCTTC. As protein: CASSSVVDSSYGYTF.

This clonotype has a count of ten or more. The rearrangement links TRBV2 to TRBJ1-1; D call uncertain. The V end lost 8 bases, the J end lost 0 bases, and 7 bases lay between the germline ends. Germline lookup yields CDR1 SNHLY and CDR2 FYNNEI. The CDR3 extends over 12 amino acids. As DNA, the CDR3 is TGTGCCAGCCCCGCGGTGAACACTGAAGCTTTCTTT. Translating gives CASPAVNTEAFF.

This clonotype showed up many times. The chain recombines TRBV7-2 with TRBJ1-2; TRBD1 might be the D (5 bases). Trimming took off 1 base at V and 7 bases at J, with 13 bases between the two ends. This CDR3 has 14 residues. The V gene's germline CDR1 is SGHTA and CDR2 FQGNSA. CDR3 coding DNA: TGTGCCAGCAGCTTAGATCAGGGCTCTCGTGGCTACACCTTC. This gives the protein CASSLDQGSRGYTF.

Ten or more counts support this clonotype. The rearrangement uses TRBV7-2 and TRBJ1-5, with D uncertain. This CDR3 is 15 amino acids long. V was shortened by 5 bases and J by 1 base, with 12 bases between the two germline ends. Germline CDR1 reads SGHTA; CDR2 reads FQGNSA. The CDR3 nucleotides are TGTGCCAGCAGCCCCGGGTGGGAGAGCAATCAGCCCCAGCATTTT. It encodes CASSPGWESNQPQHF.

Only a few counts were recorded for this clonotype. The gene calls are TRBV7-7 and TRBJ2-5, with a tentative D call TRBD2 (6 bases). Germline assignment: CDR1 SSHAT and CDR2 FNYEAQ (reference sequence). The CDR3 runs 14 residues. As DNA, the CDR3 is TGTACTAGCAGCCCGACAAATCTGCAAGAGACCCAGTACTTC. This codes for CTSSPTNLQETQYF.

This clonotype has at least ten counts. The chain uses TRBV7-9 and TRBJ1-5; no clear D gene. Per the germline V gene, CDR1 is SEHNR and CDR2 is FQNEAQ (reference sequence). This CDR3 is 13 amino acids long. Trimming left V 3 bases short and J 5 bases short, with 8 bases between. This CDR3 reads CASSFKGDQPQHF. As DNA, the CDR3 is TGTGCCAGCAGCTTTAAGGGAGATCAGCCCCAGCATTTT.

This clonotype has only a few counts. The rearrangement links TRBV29-1 to TRBJ2-2; 11 bases map to TRBD2. The CDR3 is made up of 14 amino acids. Trimming removed 5 bases from V and 7 bases from J; junction bases left unmatched: 6. In germline, CDR1 is SQVTM, CDR2 ANQGSEA. CDR3 nucleotides: TGCAGCGTTAAGACTAGCGGGATTGTCGGGGAGCTGTTTTTT. Its translation is CSVKTSGIVGELFF.

Only a few counts were recorded for this clonotype. The chain uses TRBV7-8 and TRBJ2-4, with a weak D call TRBD2 (7 bases). The CDR3 has 11 amino acids. The V and J ends lost 5 bases and 9 bases respectively, with 8 bases between them. The germline gives CDR1 SGHVS, CDR2 FQNEAQ. The CDR3 spells CASSRGAIQYF. The CDR3 coding sequence is TGTGCCAGCAGCCGGGGGGCCATTCAGTACTTC.

This clonotype was counted only a few times. V and J are TRBV6-1 and TRBJ2-5; D possibly uses TRBD1 or TRBD2 (6 bases each). The CDR3 is made up of 12 amino acids. Germline V gene sequence: CDR1 MNHNS, CDR2 SASEGT. V was pared by 4 bases and J by 4 bases, with 7 bases between. CDR3 in DNA: TGTGCCAGCAGTGCGGGGGCAGAGACCCAGTACTTC. This codes for CASSAGAETQYF.

This clonotype was counted at least ten times. The rearrangement uses TRBV7-8 and TRBJ2-5; 9 bases are shared with TRBD2. CDR3 length: 17 residues. Germline V CDR1 and CDR2: SGHVS, FQNEAQ. Trimming took 1 base from V and 5 from J; bases not matched to a gene: 11. The CDR3 is CASSLEPSYSGGETQYF. In DNA, the CDR3 is TGTGCCAGCAGCTTAGAACCCTCCTATAGCGGGGGTGAGACCCAGTACTTC.

The chain joins TRBV30 to TRBJ1-2; TRBD1 matches at 9 bases. V lost 4 bases, J lost 7 bases, and 13 bases stayed unmatched. Germline CDR1 is GTSNPN and CDR2 is SVGIG (reference sequence). The CDR3 length is 15 residues. CDR3 coding DNA: TGTGCCTGGACTCGTAAGGACAGGGGTGTTGCTGGCTACACCTTC. Translated, it gives CAWTRKDRGVAGYTF.

Concerning this clonotype itself: A junction boundary mismatches the germline segment, possibly from a read error. The chain couples TRBV7-9 to TRBJ1-3, with D hard to call. The CDR3 is 16 residues long. Germline CDR1 and CDR2: SEHNR and FQNEAQ (reference sequence). In DNA form, the CDR3 reads TGCGCCAGCAGCCAAGATCTTAGCATCTCTGGAAACACCATATATTTT. It is translated as CASSQDLSISGNTIYF.

This clonotype was seen at least ten times. The chain couples TRBV4-3 to TRBJ1-2; tentative D call: TRBD1 (5 bases). The CDR3 runs to 17 residues. CDR1 and CDR2 from the germline V gene are LGHNA and YSLEER. V was clipped by 0 bases and J by 0 bases, with 14 bases between them. CDR3 in amino acids: CASSQESAGIANYGYTF. CDR3 DNA sequence: TGCGCCAGCAGCCAAGAATCTGCAGGGATTGCTAACTATGGCTACACCTTC.

This clonotype appeared many times. The rearrangement joins TRBV25-1 to TRBJ1-2; the match to TRBD1 covers 7 bases. The CDR3 loop spans 12 amino acids. Per germline, CDR1 MGHDK and CDR2 SYGVNS. Germline trimming cut 7 bases from V and 9 bases from J; bases unmatched to any gene: 8. The CDR3 region is CASTRDRQRYTF. CDR3 in DNA: TGTGCCAGCACTCGGGACAGACAACGCTACACCTTC.

The chain recombines TRBV29-1 with TRBJ1-1, with D perhaps TRBD1 (6 bases). The germline V and J ends were trimmed by 3 bases and 1 base, with 12 bases remaining between them. The CDR3 is made up of 14 amino acids. Germline loops: CDR1 SQVTM, CDR2 ANQGSEA. The CDR3 coding sequence is TGCAGCGTTGAGCGGGAAGGGGGGAACACTGAAGCTTTCTTT. Its translation is CSVEREGGNTEAFF.

To note about this clonotype: A much larger clone sits a single nucleotide away, making a read error possible. The V and J genes are TRBV12-3 or TRBV12-4 and TRBJ2-5; D unclear. The CDR3 runs 12 residues. The V end was cut by 3 bases, the J end by 0 bases, with 2 bases between. CDR3 residues: CASSFYQETQYF. CDR3 sequence (DNA): TGTGCCAGCAGTTTTTACCAAGAGACCCAGTACTTC.

The rearrangement uses TRBV12-3 or TRBV12-4 and TRBJ2-2; 8 bases line up with TRBD1. The V and J ends lost 7 bases and 9 bases, in that order; junction bases with no gene match: 10. CDR3 length: 14 residues. The CDR3 sequence: CASTRDRQNRELFF. CDR3 DNA sequence: TGTGCCAGCACCCGGGACAGGCAGAACAGGGAGCTGTTTTTT.